These 8 T cell receptor beta chains share one sample of origin, sequenced in a study of blood T cell repertoires in COVID-19 (dated by TCRdb to about 2020). Library creation used the immunoSEQ multiplex PCR assay. Entries here come from immuneACCESS through TCRdb and include only in-frame sequences with V and J called. Some clones fail to appear in such tables; in the studies checked, an unresolved V gene covers under half of the shortfall, and the cause of the remainder is unknown. Here the sample has more than 50,000 clones; roughly 93% occur a single time. The top ten hold 1.5% to 2% of the sample. Input material: peripheral blood. These receptors were taken from a human donor in a cohort sampled during active COVID-19.

This clone was seen a single time. The chain employs TRBV6-2 or TRBV6-3 and TRBJ2-1, with 7 bases aligning to TRBD2. V lost 3 bases and J lost 6; bases outside the gene matches: 8. Germline-derived CDR1 and CDR2 are MNHEY and SVGEGT. This CDR3 has 15 amino acids. This CDR3 reads CASSYIGGRGNEQFF. CDR3 coding DNA: TGTGCCAGCAGTTATATTGGTGGGAGGGGCAATGAGCAGTTCTTC.

V is TRBV18 and J is TRBJ2-4; weak D call: TRBD1 (6 bases). CDR1 and CDR2 (germline): KGHSH, LQKENI. The CDR3 contains 14 residues. Trimming pared 5 bases from V and 4 bases from J, leaving 12 bases between. CDR3 DNA sequence: TGTGCCAGCTCAGTGGACAGTTTAAAAAACATTCAGTACTTC. Translation gives CASSVDSLKNIQYF.

The chain employs TRBV29-1 and TRBJ1-3; a weak D match, TRBD1 (6 bases). Germline V gene sequence: CDR1 SQVTM, CDR2 ANQGSEA. Deletions cut 7 bases from V and 0 bases from J, with 13 bases between. The CDR3 loop spans 14 amino acids. The CDR3 reads CSAARQVSGNTIYF. In DNA, the CDR3 is TGCAGCGCCGCCCGACAGGTCTCTGGAAACACCATATATTTT.

The V and J genes are TRBV28 and TRBJ1-1; D is unclear. Germline lookup yields CDR1 MDHEN and CDR2 SYDVKM. Trimming took 8 bases from V and 2 from J, leaving 12 bases between them. CDR3 length equals 13 residues. In DNA, the CDR3 is TGTGCCAGCTACTCGTCAGGTAACACTGAAGCTTTCTTT. The encoded protein is CASYSSGNTEAFF.

In DNA form, the CDR3 reads TGCGCCAGCAGCCAAGGATTGTCAGGGCAAGAGACCCAGTACTTC. It codes for CASSQGLSGQETQYF. The rearrangement uses TRBV4-3 and TRBJ2-5, with D possibly TRBD1 on 5 matching bases. The CDR3 consists of 15 residues. V was trimmed by 1 base and J by 2 bases, leaving 11 bases between them. Germline lookup yields CDR1 LGHNA and CDR2 YSLEER.

The chain recombines TRBV6-5 with TRBJ2-5; no clear D gene. CDR1 and CDR2 from the germline V gene are MNHEY and SVGAGI. CDR3 length: 15 amino acids. V was trimmed by 1 base and J by 2 bases, leaving 11 bases between them. The CDR3, as DNA: TGTGCCAGCAGTTACTTTCCGGGTCCTCAAGAGACCCAGTACTTC. It specifies CASSYFPGPQETQYF.

This chain uses TRBV20-1 with TRBJ2-7, with no clear D. CDR3 length equals 11 residues. Trimming pared 6 bases from V and 2 bases from J, leaving 8 bases between. CDR1 DFQATT and CDR2 SNEGSKA come from the germline V gene (reference sequence). The DNA of the CDR3 is TGCAGTGCGGCACCCCCCTACGAGCAGTACTTC. This translates into CSAAPPYEQYF.

The chain carries TRBV7-9 and TRBJ2-1; weak D call: TRBD1 (6 bases). Germline V lookup: CDR1 SEHNR, CDR2 FQNEAQ (reference sequence). V was trimmed by 2 bases and J by 4 bases, leaving 15 bases between them. The CDR3 has 16 residues. The chain's CDR3 is CASSLRQAGDYNEQFF. CDR3 DNA: TGTGCCAGCAGCTTACGACAGGCCGGTGATTACAATGAGCAGTTCTTC.